The 17 T cell receptor beta chains given below trace back to one sample, sequenced in a study of T cells after yellow fever vaccination. TCRdb re-analysed the 5' RACE reads in MiXCR, keeping a single row per CDR3 protein. In the table there are just under 600,000 distinct CDR3 sequences, approximately 13% of which are singletons. The sample was PBMCs, taken on the day of the yellow fever booster vaccination. These receptors all come from a man between 25 and 39 years old who received the YFV17D yellow fever vaccine.

Only a few counts were recorded for this clonotype. The chain combines TRBV18 with TRBJ1-1, with a possible D match to TRBD1 (6 bases). Germline V CDR1 and CDR2: KGHSH, LQKENI. Trimming removed 6 bases from V and 1 base from J, with 12 bases in between. The CDR3 totals 14 residues. This chain's CDR3 is CASSLDRSNTEAFF. In DNA form, the CDR3 reads TGTGCCAGCTCCCTAGACAGGTCGAACACTGAAGCTTTCTTT.

V and J are TRBV18 and TRBJ2-4; a possible D gene is TRBD1 (5 bases). V was shortened by 3 bases and J by 3 bases, with 12 bases between the two germline ends. Germline CDR1 and CDR2: KGHSH and LQKENI. CDR3 length: 15 residues. The CDR3 protein is CASSPSNQGKNIQYF. The CDR3 bases are TGTGCCAGCTCACCCTCTAACCAGGGCAAAAACATTCAGTACTTC.

This clonotype turned up a few times. As DNA, the CDR3 is TGTGCCAGCAGTCGGACTAGCGGGAGGTGGACAGATACGCAGTATTTT. Protein product: CASSRTSGRWTDTQYF. This rearrangement joins TRBV7-9 to TRBJ2-3; 14 bases match TRBD2. CDR3 length: 16 residues. The ends lost 6 bases at V and 3 bases at J; junction bases unmatched: 5. The germline V gene encodes CDR1 SEHNR and CDR2 FQNEAQ (reference sequence).

This clonotype was picked up a small number of times. The rearrangement links TRBV5-5 to TRBJ1-5, with D hard to call. The CDR3 contains 13 residues. V lost 0 bases, J lost 5 bases, and 6 bases lay in between. Germline assignment: CDR1 SGHKS and CDR2 YYEKEE (reference sequence). The CDR3 loop reads CASSLVQYQPQHF. In DNA form, the CDR3 reads TGTGCCAGCAGCTTGGTACAGTATCAGCCCCAGCATTTT.

The chain has TRBV7-2 and TRBJ2-1, with D maybe TRBD2 (5 bases). Trimming cost V 1 base and J 5 bases, with 12 bases left between them. The CDR3 is 15 amino acids. CDR1 SGHTA and CDR2 FQGNSA come from the germline V gene. This CDR3 reads CASSLVRGINNEQFF. As DNA, the CDR3 is TGTGCCAGCAGCTTAGTTCGGGGTATCAACAATGAGCAGTTCTTC.

The rearrangement links TRBV7-9 to TRBJ2-7; D is possibly TRBD1 or TRBD2 (5 bases each). There are 13 residues in the CDR3. V was cut by 5 bases and J by 2 bases, with 10 bases left in between. The germline V gene has CDR1 SEHNR and CDR2 FQNEAQ (reference sequence). Here the CDR3 reads CASSTEGPYEQYF. CDR3 coding DNA: TGTGCCAGCAGCACCGAGGGACCCTACGAGCAGTACTTC.

In this sample, this clonotype turned up a few times. The chain links TRBV3-1 to TRBJ2-7; tentative D call: TRBD1 (5 bases). With 0 bases removed from V and 3 bases from J, the gap between germline ends came to 12 bases. This CDR3 has 15 residues. The germline CDR1 and CDR2 sequences are LGHDT and YNNKEL (reference sequence). The DNA of the CDR3 is TGTGCCAGCAGCCAAGATTTTCAGGGAAACTACGAGCAGTACTTC. Protein sequence: CASSQDFQGNYEQYF.

This clonotype appeared a few times. The J gene is TRBJ2-7, the V gene TRBV5-1, with D perhaps assigned TRBD1 or TRBD2 (5 bases each). Trimming stripped 2 bases from V and 4 bases from J, with 10 bases between. The germline CDR1 and CDR2 sequences are SGHRS and YFSETQ. This CDR3 comprises 13 residues. In DNA form, the CDR3 reads TGCGCCAGCAGCTTTGGGACCCGGTACGAGCAGTACTTC. Translating gives CASSFGTRYEQYF.

CDR3 loop: CASSAGQTTSGNTIYF. The CDR3 bases are TGTGCCAGCAGTGCGGGACAGACAACCTCTGGAAACACCATATATTTT. The chain is built from TRBV6-4 and TRBJ1-3; 7 bases align to TRBD1. V shed 4 bases, J shed 0 bases, and the junction held 6 bases outside the gene matches. CDR1 is MRHNA and CDR2 is SNTAGT in the germline V gene. This CDR3 contains 16 residues.

The gene calls are TRBV27 and TRBJ2-1, with 13 bases matching TRBD2. Trimming removed 3 bases from V and 6 bases from J; junction bases left unmatched: 5. Germline loops: CDR1 MNHEY, CDR2 SMNVEV (reference sequence). This CDR3 contains 16 residues. CDR3 DNA sequence: TGTGCCAGCAGTTTCTCGACTAGCGGGAGGTCCAATGAGCAGTTCTTC. Its protein product is CASSFSTSGRSNEQFF.

The genes are TRBV7-2 and TRBJ2-2; 7 nucleotides align to TRBD1. From germline, CDR1 is SGHTA and CDR2 FQGNSA. CDR3 length: 15 amino acids. With 6 bases clipped from V and 4 bases from J, the junction kept 8 bases outside the gene matches. CDR3 residues: CASSNSPGGTGELFF. In nucleotides, the CDR3 is TGTGCCAGCAGTAACAGTCCAGGGGGCACCGGGGAGCTGTTTTTT.

This clonotype appeared a few times. The gene calls are TRBV3-1 and TRBJ2-5, with D perhaps TRBD1 (5 bases). This CDR3 is 15 amino acids long. V was trimmed by 0 bases and J by 5 bases, leaving 13 bases between them. The germline V gene encodes CDR1 LGHDT and CDR2 YNNKEL (reference sequence). CDR3 sequence: CASSQDLRVSETQYF. CDR3 bases: TGTGCCAGCAGCCAAGATCTCAGGGTTTCGGAGACCCAGTACTTC.

The chain combines TRBV7-2 with TRBJ1-5; weak D call: TRBD1 (6 bases). The CDR3 extends over 13 amino acids. From germline, CDR1 is SGHTA and CDR2 FQGNSA. Trimming took 5 bases from V and 7 from J, leaving 12 bases between them. CDR3 in DNA: TGTGCCAGCAGCCAGAACAGGGACCAGCCCCAGCATTTT. Its translation: CASSQNRDQPQHF.

Concerning this clonotype: Sequence at one end of the junction differs from germline and may be a read error. The rearrangement links TRBV6-1 to TRBJ2-7; D possibly matches TRBD1 or TRBD2 (5 bases each). This CDR3 region has 16 residues. CDR1 is MNHNS, CDR2 SASEGT, per germline. The CDR3 DNA sequence: TGTGCCAGCAGCCTCTTGGGGCTGCCGGGGTTCTACGAGCTGTACTTC. Translation gives CASSLLGLPGFYELYF.

V is TRBV12-3 or TRBV12-4 and J is TRBJ2-1; TRBD1 might be the D (6 bases). This CDR3 is 14 amino acids long. Trimming cost V 3 bases and J 2 bases, with 8 bases left between them. The CDR3 is CASSFQGTYNEQFF. In DNA form, the CDR3 reads TGTGCCAGCAGTTTCCAGGGGACCTACAATGAGCAGTTCTTC.

J is TRBJ2-2 and V is TRBV7-2; no clear D gene. Germline V gives CDR1 SGHTA, CDR2 FQGNSA. The CDR3 totals 15 residues. Trimming removed 1 base from V and 3 bases from J, with 9 bases in between. The CDR3, as DNA: TGTGCCAGCAGCTTAGTCGCAGACTACACCGGGGAGCTGTTTTTT. Its protein product is CASSLVADYTGELFF.

This clonotype has only a few counts. The chain is built from TRBV12-3 or TRBV12-4 and TRBJ2-7; TRBD1 aligns across 7 bases. With 6 bases clipped from V and 5 bases from J, the junction kept 1 base outside the gene matches. This CDR3 comprises 11 residues. CDR3: CASSQGDEQYF. CDR3 coding DNA: TGTGCCAGCAGCCAGGGGGACGAGCAGTACTTC.